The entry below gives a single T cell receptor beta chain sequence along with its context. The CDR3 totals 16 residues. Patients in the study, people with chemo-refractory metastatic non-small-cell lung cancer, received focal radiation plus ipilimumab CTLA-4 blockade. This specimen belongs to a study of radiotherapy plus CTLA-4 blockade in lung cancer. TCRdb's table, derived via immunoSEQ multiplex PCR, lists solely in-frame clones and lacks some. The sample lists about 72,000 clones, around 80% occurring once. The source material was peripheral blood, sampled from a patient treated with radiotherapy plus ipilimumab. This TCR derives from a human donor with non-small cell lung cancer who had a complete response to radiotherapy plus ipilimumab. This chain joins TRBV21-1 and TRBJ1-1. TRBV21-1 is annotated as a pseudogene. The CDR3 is CASSKGCRGLNTEAFF. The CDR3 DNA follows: TGTGCCAGCAGCAAAGGGTGTCGGGGGTTGAACACTGAAGCTTTCTTT.